This paragraph covers one T cell receptor (beta chain) sequence. This entry belongs to a study of blood T cell repertoires in COVID-19. Whole-study context: The analysed material was cDNA or gDNA that came from T cells, B-cell-depleted T cells, or PBMCs.

Trimming cost V 5 bases and J 0 bases, with 8 bases left between them. Looked up from germline, CDR1 is SNHLY and CDR2 is FYNNEI. The CDR3 extends over 14 amino acids. Only in-frame clones appear in the TCRdb table, and some are missing; sequencing was by immunoSEQ multiplex PCR. The sample consists of approximately 100,000 clones, more than 60% of them appearing once. This TCR came from an older man with active or convalescent COVID-19. Source material: peripheral blood. This chain links TRBV2 with TRBJ1-5; D is unclear. CDR3 protein: CASSSDTSNQPQHF. CDR3 bases: TGTGCCAGCAGTTCAGACACTAGCAATCAGCCCCAGCATTTT.